This T cell receptor beta chain was sequenced in a study of blood T cell repertoires in COVID-19. Background on the study: The United States, Italy and Spain were the sources of the acute and convalescent COVID-19 samples. Sources were T cells, B-cell-depleted T cells, or PBMCs; the material itself was cDNA or gDNA.

Per germline, CDR1 SEHNR and CDR2 FQNEAQ (reference sequence). This CDR3 is built from 12 residues. Trimming took off 2 bases at V and 7 bases at J, with 8 bases between the two ends. As originally analysed: Reference gene primer amplification yielded estimated nucleated cell counts. Profiled with immunoSEQ multiplex PCR; TCRdb holds only in-frame clones, not every one. That table supplies the V and J calls and clone size; D and trimming were determined from the DNA. The top ten hold roughly 10% of the sample, which has 45,000 to 65,000 clones, roughly 88% seen once. This clone was picked up one time. Seattle researchers signed up patients amid active infection and tracked them longitudinally.

The chain recombines TRBV7-9 with TRBJ1-1; D is unresolved. This TCR derives from a man aged 30-40 years with COVID-19, enrolled during active disease. Sequencing was done on a sample of peripheral blood. This chain's CDR3 is CASSLNPGEAFF. CDR3 sequence (DNA): TGTGCCAGCAGCTTAAATCCGGGTGAAGCTTTCTTT.